Below, one T cell receptor beta chain is given with its context. What it binds is not known. The PCR had 60 Vbeta and 13 Jbeta primers. Sequencing used immunoSEQ multiplex PCR; TCRdb keeps in-frame clones, though not all of them. The sample includes approximately 130,000 clones, 75% to 85% of them seen just once. The data originate from a study of cytomegalovirus exposure and HLA in healthy donors. General study findings and limits: HLA alleles were associated with some 16,000 TCR beta sequences in a later analysis at 0.05 false discovery rate. The authors later found HLA-associated TCR beta chains more clonally expanded than equally common others.

There are 18 residues in the CDR3. Trimming left V 0 bases short and J 4 bases short, with 19 bases between. Germline V gene sequence: CDR1 ENHRY, CDR2 SYGVKD. The specimen was PBMCs. The receptor's source is a man between 45 and 60 years old in good health and CMV-seronegative. This sequence joins TRBV10-3 and TRBJ2-1; a weak D match, TRBD1 (5 bases). The CDR3 reads CAISESTAPVGRYNEQFF. Here the CDR3 DNA reads TGTGCCATCAGTGAGTCGACTGCCCCTGTGGGGCGGTACAATGAGCAGTTCTTC.